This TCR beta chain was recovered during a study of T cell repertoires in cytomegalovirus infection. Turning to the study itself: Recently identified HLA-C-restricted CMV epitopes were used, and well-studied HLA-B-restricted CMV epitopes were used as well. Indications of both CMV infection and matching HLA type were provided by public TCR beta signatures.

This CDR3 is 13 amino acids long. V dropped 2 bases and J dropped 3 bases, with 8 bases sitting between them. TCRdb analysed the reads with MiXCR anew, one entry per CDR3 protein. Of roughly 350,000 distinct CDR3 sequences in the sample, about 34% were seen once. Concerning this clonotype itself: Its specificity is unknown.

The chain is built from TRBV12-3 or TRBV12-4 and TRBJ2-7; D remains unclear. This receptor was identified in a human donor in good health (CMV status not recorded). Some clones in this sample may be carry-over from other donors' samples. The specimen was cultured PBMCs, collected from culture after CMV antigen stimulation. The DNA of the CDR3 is TGTGCCAGCAGTTTAAAGAGGAACTACGAGCAGTACGTC. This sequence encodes CASSLKRNYEQYV.